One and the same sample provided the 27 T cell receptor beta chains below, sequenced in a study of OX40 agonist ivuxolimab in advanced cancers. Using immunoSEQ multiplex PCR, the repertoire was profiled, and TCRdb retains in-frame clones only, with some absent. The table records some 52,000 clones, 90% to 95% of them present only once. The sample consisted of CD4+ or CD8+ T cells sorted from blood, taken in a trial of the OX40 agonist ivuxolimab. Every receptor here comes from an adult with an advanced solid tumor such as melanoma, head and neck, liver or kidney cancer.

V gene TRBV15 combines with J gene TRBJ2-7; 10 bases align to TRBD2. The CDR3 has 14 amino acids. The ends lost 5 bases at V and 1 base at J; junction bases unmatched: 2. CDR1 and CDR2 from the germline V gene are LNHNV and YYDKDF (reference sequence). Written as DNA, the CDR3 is TGTGCCACCAGCGCAGCGGGGGGGTCCTACGAGCAGTACTTC. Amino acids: CATSAAGGSYEQYF.

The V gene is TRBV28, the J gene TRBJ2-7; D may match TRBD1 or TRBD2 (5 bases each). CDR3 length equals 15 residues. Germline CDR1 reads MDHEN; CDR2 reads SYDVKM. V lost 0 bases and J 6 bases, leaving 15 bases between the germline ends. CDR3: CASSLWGTIKGEQYF. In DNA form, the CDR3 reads TGTGCCAGCAGTTTATGGGGGACGATCAAGGGCGAGCAGTACTTC.

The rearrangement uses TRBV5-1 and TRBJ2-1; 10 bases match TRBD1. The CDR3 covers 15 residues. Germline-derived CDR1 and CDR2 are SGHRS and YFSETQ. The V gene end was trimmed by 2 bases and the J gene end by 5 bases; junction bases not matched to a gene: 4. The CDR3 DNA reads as TGCGCCAGCAGCTTACTCGGGACAGGGGACAATGAGCAGTTCTTC. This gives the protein CASSLLGTGDNEQFF.

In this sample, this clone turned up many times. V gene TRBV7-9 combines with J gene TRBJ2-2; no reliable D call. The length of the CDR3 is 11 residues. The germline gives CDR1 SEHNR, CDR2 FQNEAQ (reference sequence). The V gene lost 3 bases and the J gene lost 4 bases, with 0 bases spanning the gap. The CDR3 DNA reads TGTGCCAGCAGCTTCACCGGGGAGCTGTTTTTT. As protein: CASSFTGELFF.

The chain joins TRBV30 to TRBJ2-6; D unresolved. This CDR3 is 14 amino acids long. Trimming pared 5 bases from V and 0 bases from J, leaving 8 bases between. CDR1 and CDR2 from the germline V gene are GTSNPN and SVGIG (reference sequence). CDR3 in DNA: TGTGCCTGGGATCAGGACTCTGGGGCCAACGTCCTGACTTTC. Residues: CAWDQDSGANVLTF.

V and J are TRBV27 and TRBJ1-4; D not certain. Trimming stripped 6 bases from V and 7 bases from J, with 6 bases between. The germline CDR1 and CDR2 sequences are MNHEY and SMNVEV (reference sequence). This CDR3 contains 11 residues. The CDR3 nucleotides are TGTGCCAGCAGCGGAGGTGAAAAACTGTTTTTT. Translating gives CASSGGEKLFF. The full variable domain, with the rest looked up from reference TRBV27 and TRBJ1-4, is EAQVTQNPRYLITVTGKKLTVTCSQNMNHEYMSWYRQDPGLGLRQIYYSMNVEVTDKGDVPEGYKVSRKEKRNFPLILESPSPNQTSLYFCASSGGEKLFFGSGTQLSVL.

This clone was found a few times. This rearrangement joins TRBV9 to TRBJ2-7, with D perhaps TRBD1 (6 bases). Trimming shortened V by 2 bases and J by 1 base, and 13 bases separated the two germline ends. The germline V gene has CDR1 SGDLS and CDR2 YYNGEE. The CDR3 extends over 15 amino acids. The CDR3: CASSVAGEASYEQYF. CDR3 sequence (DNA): TGTGCCAGCAGCGTGGCAGGGGAAGCGTCCTACGAGCAGTACTTC.

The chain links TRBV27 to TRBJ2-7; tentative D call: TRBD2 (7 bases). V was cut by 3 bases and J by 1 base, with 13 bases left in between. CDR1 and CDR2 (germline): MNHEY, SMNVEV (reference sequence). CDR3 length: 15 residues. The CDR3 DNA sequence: TGTGCCAGCAGTTTTGTGGGGGGGGCGTCCTACGAGCAGTACTTC. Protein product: CASSFVGGASYEQYF.

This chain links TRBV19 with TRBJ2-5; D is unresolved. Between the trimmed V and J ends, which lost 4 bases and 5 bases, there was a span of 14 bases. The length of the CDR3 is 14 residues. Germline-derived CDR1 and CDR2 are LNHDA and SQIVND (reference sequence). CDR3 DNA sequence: TGTGCCAGTAGTAGCGTGGAGACCCCCGAGACCCAGTACTTC. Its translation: CASSSVETPETQYF.

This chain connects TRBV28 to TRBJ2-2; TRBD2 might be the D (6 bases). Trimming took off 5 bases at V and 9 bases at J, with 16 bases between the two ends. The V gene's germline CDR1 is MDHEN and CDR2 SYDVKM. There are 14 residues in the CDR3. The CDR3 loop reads CASSKAGREWELFF. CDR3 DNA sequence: TGTGCCAGCAGTAAGGCCGGACGGGAGTGGGAGCTGTTTTTT.

In nucleotides, the CDR3 is TGTGCCAGCAGAAGACAGGGGGGCATCTACGAGCAGTACTTC. Its translation is CASRRQGGIYEQYF. The V gene is TRBV7-2, the J gene TRBJ2-7, with 9 positions matching TRBD1. Germline V gene lookup returns CDR1 SGHTA and CDR2 FQGNSA. The length of the CDR3 is 14 residues. V trimming: 6 bases; J trimming: 3 bases; junction bases outside the gene matches: 6.

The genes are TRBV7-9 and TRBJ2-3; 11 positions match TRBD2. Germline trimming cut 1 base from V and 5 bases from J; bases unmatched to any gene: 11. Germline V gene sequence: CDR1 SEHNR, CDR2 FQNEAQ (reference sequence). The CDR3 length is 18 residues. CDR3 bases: TGTGCCAGCAGCTTAGTGTGGCTAGCGGGAGGCCCGGGAGATACGCAGTATTTT. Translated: CASSLVWLAGGPGDTQYF.

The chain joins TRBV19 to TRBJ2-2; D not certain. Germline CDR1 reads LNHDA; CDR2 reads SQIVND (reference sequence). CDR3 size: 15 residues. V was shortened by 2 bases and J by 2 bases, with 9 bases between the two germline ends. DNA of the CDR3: TGTGCCAGTAGTATAATGGGGTCCAACACCGGGGAGCTGTTTTTT. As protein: CASSIMGSNTGELFF.

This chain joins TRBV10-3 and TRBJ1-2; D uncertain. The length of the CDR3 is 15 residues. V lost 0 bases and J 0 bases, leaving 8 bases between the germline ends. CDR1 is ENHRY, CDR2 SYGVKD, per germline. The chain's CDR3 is CAISESRVANYGYTF. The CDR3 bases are TGTGCCATCAGTGAGTCTAGGGTTGCTAACTATGGCTACACCTTC.

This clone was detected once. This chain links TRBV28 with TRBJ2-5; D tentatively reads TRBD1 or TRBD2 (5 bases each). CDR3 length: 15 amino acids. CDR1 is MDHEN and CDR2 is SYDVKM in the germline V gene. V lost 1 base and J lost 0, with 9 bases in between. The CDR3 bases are TGTGCCAGCAGTTTATTGGGGACGTACCAAGAGACCCAGTACTTC. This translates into CASSLLGTYQETQYF.

The CDR3 coding sequence is TGTGCCAGCAGTAGCGATAGCGGGAGCCACAATGAGCAGTTCTTC. It encodes CASSSDSGSHNEQFF. The chain recombines TRBV6-5 with TRBJ2-1; 9 positions agree with TRBD2. CDR1 is MNHEY and CDR2 is SVGAGI in the germline V gene. V lost 5 bases and J lost 5; bases outside the gene matches: 7. The CDR3 is made up of 15 amino acids.

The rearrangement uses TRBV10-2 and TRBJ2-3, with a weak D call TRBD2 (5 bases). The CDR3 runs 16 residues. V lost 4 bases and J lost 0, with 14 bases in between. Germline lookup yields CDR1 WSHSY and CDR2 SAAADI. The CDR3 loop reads CASSADLHPSTDTQYF. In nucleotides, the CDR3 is TGCGCCAGCAGTGCGGACTTACATCCTAGCACAGATACGCAGTATTTT.

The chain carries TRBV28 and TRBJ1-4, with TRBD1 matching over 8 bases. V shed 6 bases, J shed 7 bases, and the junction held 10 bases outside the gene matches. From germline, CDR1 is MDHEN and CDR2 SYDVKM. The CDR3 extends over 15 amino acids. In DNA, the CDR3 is TGTGCCAGCAGCTCTCGGACAGGGTGGAGTGAAAAACTGTTTTTT. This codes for CASSSRTGWSEKLFF.

The CDR3 DNA sequence: TGTGCCAGCCGGCCGCCAACTAATGAAAAACTGTTTTTT. As protein: CASRPPTNEKLFF. V usage is TRBV6-6 and J usage is TRBJ1-4; D is ambiguous. This CDR3 is built from 13 residues. Germline loops: CDR1 MNHNY, CDR2 SVGAGI (reference sequence). V was pared by 8 bases and J by 0 bases, with 7 bases between.

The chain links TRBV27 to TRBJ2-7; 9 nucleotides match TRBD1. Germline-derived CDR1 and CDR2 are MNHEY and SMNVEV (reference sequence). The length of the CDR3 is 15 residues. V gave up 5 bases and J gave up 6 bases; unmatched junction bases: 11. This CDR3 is CASSPRGQGVLEQYF. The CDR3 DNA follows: TGTGCCAGCAGTCCTAGGGGACAGGGTGTACTCGAGCAGTACTTC.

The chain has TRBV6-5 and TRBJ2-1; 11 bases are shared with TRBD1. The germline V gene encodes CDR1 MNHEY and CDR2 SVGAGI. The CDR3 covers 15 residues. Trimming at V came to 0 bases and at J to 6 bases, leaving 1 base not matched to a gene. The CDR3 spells CASSYSGTGGNEQFF. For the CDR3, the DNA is TGTGCCAGCAGTTACTCGGGGACAGGGGGCAATGAGCAGTTCTTC.

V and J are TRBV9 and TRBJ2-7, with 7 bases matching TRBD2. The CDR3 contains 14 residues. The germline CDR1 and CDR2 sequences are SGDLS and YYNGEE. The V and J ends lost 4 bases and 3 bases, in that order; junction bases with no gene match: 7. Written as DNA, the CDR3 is TGTGCCAGCAGCCCGCTTGGGGGGGTCTACGAGCAGTACTTC. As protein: CASSPLGGVYEQYF.

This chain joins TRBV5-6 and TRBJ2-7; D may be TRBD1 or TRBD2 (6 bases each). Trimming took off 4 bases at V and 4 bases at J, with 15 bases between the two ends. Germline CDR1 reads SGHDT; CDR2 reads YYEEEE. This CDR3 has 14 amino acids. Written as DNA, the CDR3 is TGTGCCAGCAGCCGAGGGGGGAGTTTATACGAGCAGTACTTC. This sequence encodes CASSRGGSLYEQYF.

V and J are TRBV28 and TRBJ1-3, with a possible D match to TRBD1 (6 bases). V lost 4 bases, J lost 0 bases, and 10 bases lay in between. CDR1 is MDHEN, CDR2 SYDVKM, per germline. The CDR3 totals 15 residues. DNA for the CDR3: TGTGCCAGCAGTTATTACAGGGACTCTGGAAACACCATATATTTT. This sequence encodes CASSYYRDSGNTIYF.

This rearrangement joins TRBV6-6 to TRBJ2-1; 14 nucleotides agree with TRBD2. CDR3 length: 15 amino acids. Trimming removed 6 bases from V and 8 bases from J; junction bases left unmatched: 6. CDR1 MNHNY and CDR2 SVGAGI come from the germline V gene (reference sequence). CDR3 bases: TGTGCCAGCAGCCCTCCGGGACTAGCGGGAGATGAGCAGTTCTTC. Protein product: CASSPPGLAGDEQFF.

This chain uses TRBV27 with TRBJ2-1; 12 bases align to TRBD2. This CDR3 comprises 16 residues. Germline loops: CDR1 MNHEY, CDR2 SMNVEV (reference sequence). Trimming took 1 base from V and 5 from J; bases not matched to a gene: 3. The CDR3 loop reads CASSLWTSGADNEQFF. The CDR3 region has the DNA TGTGCCAGCAGTTTATGGACTAGCGGGGCTGACAATGAGCAGTTCTTC.

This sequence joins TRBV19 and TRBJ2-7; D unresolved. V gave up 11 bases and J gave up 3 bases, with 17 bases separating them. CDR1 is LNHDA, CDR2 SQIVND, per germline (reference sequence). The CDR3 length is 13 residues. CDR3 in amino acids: CACAAGPYYEQYF. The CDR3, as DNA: TGTGCCTGCGCGGCAGGACCCTACTACGAGCAGTACTTC.